This TCR beta chain is from a study of blood T cell repertoires in COVID-19. Overall study context: Specimens from acute and convalescent COVID-19 originated in the United States, Italy and Spain. In each case, the material was cDNA or gDNA derived from T cells, B-cell-depleted T cells, or PBMCs.

The CDR3 loop spans 18 amino acids. The V segment lost 6 bases and the J segment 1 base; nucleotides outside the gene matches: 15. The germline gives CDR1 SGHDT, CDR2 YYEEEE. In the authors' workflow: Estimates of nucleated cell counts were drawn from the amplification of reference gene primers. Libraries were prepared by immunoSEQ multiplex PCR; TCRdb keeps only in-frame clonotypes and omits some of them. From that table come the V and J calls and clone size; the DNA was used to work out D and trimming. The sample contains 200,000 or so clones, roughly nine tenths of which appear only once. This TCR derives from a man aged 70-80 years with active or convalescent COVID-19. The chain employs TRBV5-6 and TRBJ2-3; 9 nucleotides agree with TRBD1. Sequenced sample: peripheral blood. In DNA, the CDR3 is TGTGCCAGCACCTCGGGGACAGGGCTAAATCGGGGCACAGATACGCAGTATTTT. Protein product: CASTSGTGLNRGTDTQYF.